The 25 T cell receptor beta chains below were found in one sample sequenced in a study of blood T cell repertoires in COVID-19. Measured with immunoSEQ multiplex PCR; TCRdb has only the in-frame clones, and not every one. The top ten clones hold more than 1.4% of a sample with approximately 430,000 clones, 80% to 90% of them seen once. The sample comprised peripheral blood. These receptors were collected from a woman aged 25 to 39 with active or convalescent COVID-19.

The chain recombines TRBV7-9 with TRBJ2-2, with D perhaps matching TRBD2 (6 bases). The CDR3 contains 17 residues. Germline V gene sequence: CDR1 SEHNR, CDR2 FQNEAQ (reference sequence). Trimming removed 4 bases at V and 6 bases at J, with 21 bases between. The CDR3 nucleotides read TGTGCCAGCAGCTACCCGGGGAGGAGGAAGTCCGCCGGGGAGCTGTTTTTT. Its translation is CASSYPGRRKSAGELFF.

This clone was counted once. The chain carries TRBV27 and TRBJ2-7, with a possible D match to TRBD1 (6 bases). CDR1 and CDR2 from the germline V gene are MNHEY and SMNVEV (reference sequence). Trimming left V 5 bases short and J 7 bases short, with 15 bases between. CDR3 length: 13 amino acids. CDR3 in DNA: TGTGCCAGCAGTATGACAGGACCACGTGAGCAGTACTTC. This gives the protein CASSMTGPREQYF.

V is TRBV19 and J is TRBJ1-1; the match to TRBD1 covers 8 bases. The germline CDR1 and CDR2 sequences are LNHDA and SQIVND (reference sequence). J was trimmed by 6 bases and V by 3 bases; bases with no gene match: 9. CDR3 length equals 15 residues. The DNA for the CDR3 is TGTGCCAGTAGTATGGCAGGGGGCGCGATCCCTGAAGCTTTCTTT. Amino acids: CASSMAGGAIPEAFF.

A remark on this clone: Because the CDR3's place on the DNA is in doubt, the DNA is left out and the CDR3 is given as listed by TCRdb. This chain connects TRBV21-1 to TRBJ2-3; TRBD1 reflects the table's D call only, with no check against the DNA. TRBV21-1 is described as a pseudogene. With termini counted, the CDR3 has 18 amino acids. The CDR3 loop is CASSKDWWGTGSTDTQYF.

The chain combines TRBV6-5 with TRBJ1-1, with 7 nucleotides matching TRBD1. This CDR3 has 12 residues. The V segment lost 5 bases and the J segment 5 bases; nucleotides outside the gene matches: 2. Germline V CDR1 and CDR2: MNHEY, SVGAGI. CDR3 sequence (DNA): TGTGCCAGCAGTCAACAGGGGACTGAAGCTTTCTTT. Translated: CASSQQGTEAFF.

This chain connects TRBV7-9 to TRBJ1-2, with D possibly matching TRBD1 (6 bases). The CDR3 length is 14 residues. The V and J ends lost 2 bases and 2 bases respectively, with 9 bases between them. The germline V gene encodes CDR1 SEHNR and CDR2 FQNEAQ (reference sequence). In DNA, the CDR3 is TGTGCCAGCAGCTTAACGACAGGAAACTATGGCTACACCTTC. It translates to CASSLTTGNYGYTF.

Worth noting for this clone: The identical CDR3 is also encoded by other nucleotide sequences in the sample. V is TRBV12-3 or TRBV12-4 and J is TRBJ2-7; tentative D call: TRBD2 (5 bases). The V end was cut by 4 bases, the J end by 4 bases, with 5 bases between. The CDR3 consists of 11 residues. The CDR3 DNA is TGTGCCAGCAGTTCGGGGTACGAGCAGTACTTC. Protein product: CASSSGYEQYF.

This chain links TRBV12-3 or TRBV12-4 with TRBJ2-1; 10 positions match TRBD2. The CDR3 spans 13 residues. With 9 bases clipped from V and 4 bases from J, the junction kept 3 bases outside the gene matches. In DNA form, the CDR3 reads TGTGCCAGTAATAGCGGGGGGTACAATGAGCAGTTCTTC. The encoded protein is CASNSGGYNEQFF.

The gene calls are TRBV27 and TRBJ1-1, with TRBD1 identical over 8 bases. Per germline, CDR1 MNHEY and CDR2 SMNVEV (reference sequence). CDR3 size: 13 residues. Trimming cost V 8 bases and J 4 bases; bases outside gene matches: 6. The CDR3 protein is CASRRGQVTEAFF. The CDR3 DNA reads TGTGCCAGCCGACGGGGACAGGTCACTGAAGCTTTCTTT.

The V and J genes are TRBV27 and TRBJ1-6; tentative D call: TRBD1 (6 bases). V was pared by 1 base and J by 10 bases, with 11 bases between. From germline, CDR1 is MNHEY and CDR2 SMNVEV (reference sequence). The CDR3 runs to 14 residues. DNA for the CDR3: TGTGCCAGCAGTTTATGGGGGCCGGGGTCACCCCTCCACTTT. This translates into CASSLWGPGSPLHF.

The chain carries TRBV28 and TRBJ1-6; possibly TRBD1 for D (6 bases). The length of the CDR3 is 16 residues. Germline assignment: CDR1 MDHEN and CDR2 SYDVKM. Trimming took 8 bases from V and 0 from J, leaving 14 bases between them. The CDR3 protein is CASRGGGHSYNSPLHF. DNA of the CDR3: TGTGCCAGCCGCGGGGGGGGCCACTCCTATAATTCACCCCTCCACTTT.

As for this clone: Other DNA sequences of this sample code for an identical CDR3. This chain connects TRBV25-1 to TRBJ1-2; D is unresolved. Germline CDR1 is MGHDK and CDR2 is SYGVNS. V dropped 2 bases and J dropped 2 bases, with 6 bases sitting between them. The CDR3 is 13 amino acids. The CDR3 here is CASSEGGNYGYTF. CDR3 in DNA: TGTGCCAGCAGTGAAGGAGGGAACTATGGCTACACCTTC.

CDR3 sequence reads: CASSEEGGNWNEQYF. CDR3 DNA sequence: TGTGCCAGCAGTGAAGAGGGGGGGAATTGGAACGAGCAGTACTTC. The chain has TRBV6-1 and TRBJ2-7, with a weak D call TRBD2 (7 bases). Per the germline V gene, CDR1 is MNHNS and CDR2 is SASEGT. The germline V and J ends were trimmed by 1 base and 5 bases, with 15 bases remaining between them. The CDR3 contains 15 residues.

This clone was seen only once. The chain links TRBV6-5 to TRBJ2-3, with D perhaps TRBD2 (7 bases). The germline V gene encodes CDR1 MNHEY and CDR2 SVGAGI. CDR3 length equals 15 residues. V was clipped by 0 bases and J by 5 bases, with 12 bases between them. The chain's CDR3 is CASSYSGGLGDTQYF. Written as DNA, the CDR3 is TGTGCCAGCAGTTACTCGGGGGGGCTCGGAGATACGCAGTATTTT.

The V gene is TRBV10-3, the J gene TRBJ2-1; 8 bases map to TRBD2. Germline CDR1 reads ENHRY; CDR2 reads SYGVKD. V shed 0 bases and J 4 bases; nucleotides not matched to a gene: 2. This CDR3 has 15 amino acids. The CDR3 protein is CAISESQRGYNEQFF. CDR3 nucleotides: TGTGCCATCAGTGAGTCTCAGCGGGGGTACAATGAGCAGTTCTTC.

The chain employs TRBV10-3 and TRBJ2-7, with 11 bases lining up with TRBD1. This CDR3 is 14 amino acids long. Germline CDR1 ENHRY, CDR2 SYGVKD. With V trimmed by 7 bases and J by 3 bases, 5 bases remained unmatched. The CDR3 protein is CAINGQGANYEQYF. CDR3 nucleotides: TGTGCCATCAATGGACAGGGGGCGAACTACGAGCAGTACTTC.

This clone was seen a few times. This sequence joins TRBV7-8 and TRBJ1-6; D is uncertain. The CDR3 covers 17 residues. Trimming took 0 bases from V and 0 from J, leaving 9 bases between them. Germline V gives CDR1 SGHVS, CDR2 FQNEAQ. This chain's CDR3 is CASSLAGRSSYNSPLHF. The CDR3 bases are TGTGCCAGCAGCTTAGCGGGCCGTAGCTCCTATAATTCACCCCTCCACTTT. Full variable domain (rest looked up from reference TRBV7-8 and TRBJ1-6): GAGVSQSPRYKVAKRGQDVALRCDPISGHVSLFWYQQALGQGPEFLTYFQNEAQLDKSGLPSDRFFAERPEGSVSTLKIQRTQQEDSAVYLCASSLAGRSSYNSPLHFGNGTRLTVT.

This chain connects TRBV6-5 to TRBJ2-2; possible D gene TRBD1, 5 bases. The V gene's germline CDR1 is MNHEY and CDR2 SVGAGI. The V and J ends lost 6 bases and 7 bases respectively, with 18 bases between them. The CDR3 totals 15 residues. The CDR3 coding sequence is TGTGCCAGCAGCTTCGACCAGCAGGGCAGCGGGGAGCTGTTTTTT. Protein sequence: CASSFDQQGSGELFF.

The chain joins TRBV1 to TRBJ2-4; the table's TRBD1 call for D was not verified on the DNA. TRBV1 is a pseudogene segment. The CDR3 totals 10 residues. Here the CDR3 DNA reads TGCACCAGCAGCCAAGAACCAGGGTCCTTC. Its protein product is CTSSQEPGSF.

This clone was observed a single time. This chain connects TRBV4-1 to TRBJ2-5; 8 nucleotides line up with TRBD2. The CDR3 is made up of 15 amino acids. Germline assignment: CDR1 MGHRA and CDR2 YSYEKL. J lost 4 bases, V lost 0 bases, and 4 bases had no gene match. The CDR3 sequence is CASSQDGTSGETQYF. In nucleotides, the CDR3 is TGCGCCAGCAGCCAAGATGGAACTAGCGGAGAGACCCAGTACTTC.

DNA for the CDR3: TGTGCCAGCAGCCAAGGGGACAGGGTCGAAGGCACTGAAGCTTTCTTT. Protein: CASSQGDRVEGTEAFF. The chain couples TRBV5-6 to TRBJ1-1, with 9 bases lining up with TRBD1. Germline V gene sequence: CDR1 SGHDT, CDR2 YYEEEE. The trim removed 4 bases at V and 4 bases at J, leaving 11 bases unmatched. The CDR3 covers 16 residues. The full variable domain, rest sourced from reference TRBV5-6 and TRBJ1-1, is DAGVTQSPTHLIKTRGQQVTLRCSPKSGHDTVSWYQQALGQGPQFIFQYYEEEERQRGNFPDRFSGHQFPNYSSELNVNALLLGDSALYLCASSQGDRVEGTEAFFGQGTRLTVV.

V and J are TRBV5-1 and TRBJ2-7; 9 nucleotides agree with TRBD1. CDR3 length equals 15 residues. V lost 1 base and J lost 3; bases outside the gene matches: 5. Germline-derived CDR1 and CDR2 are SGHRS and YFSETQ. The DNA for the CDR3 is TGCGCCAGCAGCTTGACAGGGGGCACCCTCTACGAGCAGTACTTC. This gives the protein CASSLTGGTLYEQYF.

The chain carries TRBV6-5 and TRBJ1-1; the D gene is possibly TRBD1 (6 bases). Trimming stripped 4 bases from V and 0 bases from J, with 15 bases between. Germline CDR1 is MNHEY and CDR2 is SVGAGI. CDR3 size: 16 residues. CDR3 loop: CASSWTAGLMNTEAFF. In nucleotides, the CDR3 is TGTGCCAGCAGTTGGACAGCAGGATTGATGAACACTGAAGCTTTCTTT.

This chain connects TRBV5-8 to TRBJ2-7; maybe TRBD1 (6 bases). Germline lookup yields CDR1 SGHTS and CDR2 YDEGEE. The CDR3 has 12 amino acids. Trimming removed 4 bases from V and 5 bases from J, with 10 bases in between. The CDR3 protein is CASSKGVNEQYF. The CDR3 DNA reads as TGTGCCAGCAGCAAGGGGGTGAACGAGCAGTACTTC.

The rearrangement uses TRBV11-2 and TRBJ2-3; 9 bases line up with TRBD1. The CDR3 extends over 16 amino acids. The V and J ends lost 4 bases and 4 bases, in that order; junction bases with no gene match: 9. Germline CDR1 is SGHAT and CDR2 is FQNNGV. The CDR3 here is CASSSRRGQGSDTQYF. CDR3 DNA: TGTGCCAGCAGCTCGAGGAGGGGACAGGGTTCAGATACGCAGTATTTT.